This T cell receptor beta chain was documented in a study of blood T cell repertoires in COVID-19. The overall study: The samples span acute and convalescent COVID-19 from the United States, Italy and Spain. Nucleic acid was either cDNA or gDNA, and it came from T cells, B-cell-depleted T cells, or PBMCs.

Followed over time, Seattle patients had been enrolled while infection was active. With 5 bases clipped from V and 6 bases from J, the junction kept 10 bases outside the gene matches. The CDR3 is made up of 15 amino acids. Germline CDR1 reads SGHTA; CDR2 reads FQGNSA. Per the authors' pipeline: Nucleated cell counts were estimated from reference gene primer amplification. Here immunoSEQ multiplex PCR was the method, and the copy in TCRdb shows in-frame clones only, minus some. The DNA gave D and trimming, while V, J and clone size come from that table. The sample has about 310,000 clones; around 90% are singletons.

The source of this sequence is a middle-aged woman with COVID-19, enrolled during active disease. Specimen: peripheral blood. The chain carries TRBV7-2 and TRBJ1-2, with 9 positions matching TRBD1. CDR3 residues: CASSVTSGTGNGYTF. CDR3 nucleotides: TGTGCCAGCAGCGTCACTTCCGGGACAGGGAATGGCTACACCTTC.